This TCR beta chain was recorded in a study of T cell repertoires in cytomegalovirus infection. Across the study: A matching HLA type, together with CMV infection, was signaled by public TCR beta signatures.

MiXCR was run by TCRdb on the reads, yielding one entry per CDR3 protein. The repertoire includes approximately 340,000 distinct CDR3 sequences, 25% to 35% of them detected once, and around 20% sits in the top ten. This clonotype has at least ten counts. What it binds is not known. The V and J ends lost 0 bases and 1 base respectively, with 9 bases between them. The CDR3 is 15 amino acids. Germline lookup yields CDR1 SGHVS and CDR2 FQNEAQ. The sequences come from cultured PBMCs, collected from culture after CMV antigen stimulation. V and J are TRBV7-8 and TRBJ1-2; D is undetermined. This TCR was recovered from a human donor in good health (CMV status not recorded). Some clones in this sample may be carry-over from other donors' samples. CDR3 bases: TGTGCCAGCAGCTTAGCCGATGAATATAACTATGGCTACACCTTC. Residues: CASSLADEYNYGYTF. Drawing the rest from reference TRBV7-8 and TRBJ1-2, the complete variable domain is GAGVSQSPRYKVAKRGQDVALRCDPISGHVSLFWYQQALGQGPEFLTYFQNEAQLDKSGLPSDRFFAERPEGSVSTLKIQRTQQEDSAVYLCASSLADEYNYGYTFGSGTRLTVV.